The TCR beta chain described here comes from a study of cytomegalovirus exposure and HLA in healthy donors. With regard to this clone: Its antigen remains unidentified.

Unmatched junction bases numbered 6, after V lost 3 bases and J lost 5 bases. Germline V gives CDR1 SGHRS, CDR2 YFSETQ. The length of the CDR3 is 14 residues. Study-wide results and caveats: Most of the TCR beta V segments (in an earlier analysis) were productive either about 87% or about 30% of the time. It was confirmed in vitro that a few of the CMV-associated chains were specific for CMV antigens. Equally common other TCR beta chains were less clonally expanded than HLA-associated ones, a later analysis found.

With 60 Vbeta and 13 Jbeta primers, the PCR was carried out. Sequencing was performed with immunoSEQ multiplex PCR; in TCRdb, only in-frame clones are kept and a portion is missing. This table has about 210,000 clones, around 90% appearing once. The sample was PBMCs. The source of this sequence is a boy aged 2-15 years in good health and CMV-seronegative. J is TRBJ1-1 and V is TRBV5-1; 8 bases line up with TRBD1. The CDR3 is CASSSQGAETEAFF. As DNA, the CDR3 is TGCGCCAGCAGCTCTCAGGGGGCAGAAACTGAAGCTTTCTTT.